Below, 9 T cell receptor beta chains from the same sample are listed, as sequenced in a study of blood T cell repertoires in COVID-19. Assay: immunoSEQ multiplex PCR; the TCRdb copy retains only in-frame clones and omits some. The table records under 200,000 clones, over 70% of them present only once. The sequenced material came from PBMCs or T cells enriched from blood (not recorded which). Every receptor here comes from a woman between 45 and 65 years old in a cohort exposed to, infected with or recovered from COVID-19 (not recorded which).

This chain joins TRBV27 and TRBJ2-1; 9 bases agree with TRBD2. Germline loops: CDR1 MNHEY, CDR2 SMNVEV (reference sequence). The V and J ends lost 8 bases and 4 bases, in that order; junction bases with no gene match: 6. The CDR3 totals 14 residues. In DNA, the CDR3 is TGTGCCAGCTTCGCGGGAGGGGGGTACAATGAGCAGTTCTTC. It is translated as CASFAGGGYNEQFF.

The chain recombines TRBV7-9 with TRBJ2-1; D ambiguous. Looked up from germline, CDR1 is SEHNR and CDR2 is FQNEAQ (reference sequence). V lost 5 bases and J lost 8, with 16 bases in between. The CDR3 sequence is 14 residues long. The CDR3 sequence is CASSLTGYLDEQFF. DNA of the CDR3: TGTGCCAGCAGCCTGACTGGCTATTTGGATGAGCAGTTCTTC.

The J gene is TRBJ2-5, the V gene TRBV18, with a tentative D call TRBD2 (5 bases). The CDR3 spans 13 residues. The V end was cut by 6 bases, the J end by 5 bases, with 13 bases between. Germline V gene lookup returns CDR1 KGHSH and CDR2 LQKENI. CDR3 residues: CASSLDGMETQYF. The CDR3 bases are TGTGCCAGCTCTCTAGACGGGATGGAGACCCAGTACTTC. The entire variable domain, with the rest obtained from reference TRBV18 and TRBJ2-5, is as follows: NAGVMQNPRHLVRRRGQEARLRCSPMKGHSHVYWYRQLPEEGLKFMVYLQKENIIDESGMPKERFSAEFPKEGPSILRIQQVVRGDSAAYFCASSLDGMETQYFGPGTRLLVL.

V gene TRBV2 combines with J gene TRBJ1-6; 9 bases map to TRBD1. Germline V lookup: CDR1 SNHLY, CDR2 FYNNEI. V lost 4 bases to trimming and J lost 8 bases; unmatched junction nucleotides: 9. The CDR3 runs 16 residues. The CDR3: CASSGAKGQGDSPLHF. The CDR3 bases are TGTGCCAGCAGTGGAGCGAAGGGACAGGGAGATTCACCCCTCCACTTT.

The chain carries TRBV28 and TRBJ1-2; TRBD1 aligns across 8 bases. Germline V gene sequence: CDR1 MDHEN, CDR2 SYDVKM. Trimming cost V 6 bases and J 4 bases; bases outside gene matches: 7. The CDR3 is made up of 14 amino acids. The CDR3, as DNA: TGTGCCAGCAGGCAAAGGGACAGGAGCTATGGCTACACCTTC. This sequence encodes CASRQRDRSYGYTF.

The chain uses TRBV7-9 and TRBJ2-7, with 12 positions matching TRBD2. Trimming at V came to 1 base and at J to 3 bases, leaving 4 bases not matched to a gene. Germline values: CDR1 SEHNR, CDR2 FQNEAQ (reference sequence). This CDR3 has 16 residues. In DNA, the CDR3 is TGTGCCAGCAGCTTAGTCAGGACTAGCGGGGACTACGAGCAGTACTTC. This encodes CASSLVRTSGDYEQYF.

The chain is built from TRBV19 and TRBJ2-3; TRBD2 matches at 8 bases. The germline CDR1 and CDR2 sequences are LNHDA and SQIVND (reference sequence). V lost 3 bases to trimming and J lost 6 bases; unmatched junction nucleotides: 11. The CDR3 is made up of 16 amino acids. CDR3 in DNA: TGTGCCAGTAGTATGGGACTAGTGGGAAGTTCGGATACGCAGTATTTT. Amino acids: CASSMGLVGSSDTQYF.

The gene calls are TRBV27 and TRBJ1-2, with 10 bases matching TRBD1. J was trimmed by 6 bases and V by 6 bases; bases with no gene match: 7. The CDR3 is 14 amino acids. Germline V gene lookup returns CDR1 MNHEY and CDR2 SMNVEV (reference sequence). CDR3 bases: TGTGCCAGCAGATCTTCGACAGGGGGCGATGGCTACACCTTC. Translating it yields CASRSSTGGDGYTF.

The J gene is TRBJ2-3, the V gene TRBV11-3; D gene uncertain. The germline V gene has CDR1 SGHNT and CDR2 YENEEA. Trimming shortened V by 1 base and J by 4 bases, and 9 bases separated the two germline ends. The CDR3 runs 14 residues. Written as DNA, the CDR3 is TGTGCCAGCAGCTTAGGTGCGGCCTCAGATACGCAGTATTTT. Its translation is CASSLGAASDTQYF.